The 15 T cell receptor beta chains in this list originate from one sample, sequenced in a study of T cell responses to AZD1222 COVID-19 vaccine. TCRdb's copy holds only in-frame clones and misses some; the assay was immunoSEQ multiplex PCR. This sample has fewer than 200,000 clones, with just under 95% found just once. The specimen was peripheral blood, collected on day 0 of AZD1222 vaccination. Receptors originate from an adult in good health.

The V gene is TRBV2, the J gene TRBJ2-2, with D unclear. Trimming took off 6 bases at V and 8 bases at J, with 10 bases between the two ends. Per the germline V gene, CDR1 is SNHLY and CDR2 is FYNNEI. The CDR3 has 12 amino acids. For the CDR3, the DNA is TGTGCCAGCAGGGGTTTTATAGGGGAGCTGTTTTTT. Translating gives CASRGFIGELFF.

The chain uses TRBV5-4 and TRBJ2-2; 12 bases fit TRBD2. Unmatched junction bases numbered 7, after V lost 5 bases and J lost 5 bases. Per the germline V gene, CDR1 is SGHNT and CDR2 is YYREEE (reference sequence). The CDR3 is 16 amino acids. CDR3 region: CASSHLAGGPTGELFF. The CDR3 DNA reads TGTGCCAGCAGTCATCTAGCGGGAGGGCCGACCGGGGAGCTGTTTTTT.

The chain uses TRBV3-1 (or the pseudogene TRBV3-2) and TRBJ2-1; the match to TRBD2 covers 12 bases. CDR1 LGHDT and CDR2 YNNKEL come from the germline V gene (reference sequence). Germline trimming cut 3 bases from V and 6 bases from J; bases unmatched to any gene: 6. The CDR3 contains 16 residues. The CDR3 sequence is CASSQRLAGVSNEQFF. The CDR3 bases are TGTGCCAGCAGCCAGAGACTAGCGGGAGTAAGCAATGAGCAGTTCTTC.

The chain employs TRBV7-8 and TRBJ2-1, with D possibly matching TRBD2 (5 bases). The V end lost 10 bases, the J end lost 6 bases, and 19 bases lay between the germline ends. CDR1 is SGHVS and CDR2 is FQNEAQ in the germline V gene. There are 14 residues in the CDR3. The CDR3 is CAIAVGGSRNEQFF. CDR3 nucleotides: TGTGCCATCGCAGTAGGCGGGTCTCGCAATGAGCAGTTCTTC.

The chain carries TRBV5-6 and TRBJ1-6, with TRBD1 identical over 9 bases. Germline V gene lookup returns CDR1 SGHDT and CDR2 YYEEEE. The CDR3 has 16 amino acids. With 4 bases clipped from V and 5 bases from J, the junction kept 7 bases outside the gene matches. In DNA form, the CDR3 reads TGTGCCAGCAGCGAAGACAGGGGGAGCAATAATTCACCCCTCCACTTT. Translation: CASSEDRGSNNSPLHF.

This chain joins TRBV27 and TRBJ2-3; the match to TRBD2 covers 12 bases. Germline V gene data show CDR1 as MNHEY and CDR2 as SMNVEV (reference sequence). The CDR3 runs 17 residues. Trimming cost V 5 bases and J 1 base; bases outside gene matches: 7. CDR3 in amino acids: CASSRRLAGERTDTQYF. The CDR3, as DNA: TGTGCCAGCAGTCGGAGACTAGCGGGAGAACGCACAGATACGCAGTATTTT.

The chain joins TRBV5-6 to TRBJ2-2; tentative D call: TRBD1 (5 bases). The CDR3 runs 13 residues. Germline-derived CDR1 and CDR2 are SGHDT and YYEEEE. Trimming took 1 base from V and 7 from J, leaving 8 bases between them. CDR3 amino acids: CASSLSRVGELFF. The CDR3 coding sequence is TGTGCCAGCAGCTTGAGCAGGGTCGGGGAGCTGTTTTTT.

The chain joins TRBV2 to TRBJ1-1, with D hard to call. Trimming pared 6 bases from V and 4 bases from J, leaving 9 bases between. Germline CDR1 reads SNHLY; CDR2 reads FYNNEI. This CDR3 has 12 residues. CDR3 amino acids: CASRWGSTEAFF. In DNA form, the CDR3 reads TGTGCCAGCAGGTGGGGTAGCACTGAAGCTTTCTTT.

The V call is TRBV7-9, the J call TRBJ1-5; 9 bases line up with TRBD1. The CDR3 runs 14 residues. V lost 5 bases and J lost 7; bases outside the gene matches: 6. Germline CDR1 SEHNR, CDR2 FQNEAQ (reference sequence). The CDR3 DNA sequence: TGTGCCAGCAGCCTGGGACAGGGAAGCCAGCCCCAGCATTTT. Protein: CASSLGQGSQPQHF.

The genes are TRBV11-2 and TRBJ2-2; D possibly corresponds to TRBD2 (5 bases). This CDR3 has 15 amino acids. Germline V gives CDR1 SGHAT, CDR2 FQNNGV. V lost 5 bases and J 4 bases, leaving 14 bases between the germline ends. Here the CDR3 DNA reads TGTGCCAGCAGCGTCGGGATAGCCTCCACCGGGGAGCTGTTTTTT. The encoded protein is CASSVGIASTGELFF.

In its sample, this clone was seen once. The J gene is TRBJ1-2, the V gene TRBV7-2; D is ambiguous. The CDR3 is made up of 15 amino acids. Germline V gene sequence: CDR1 SGHTA, CDR2 FQGNSA. The germline V and J ends were trimmed by 4 bases and 6 bases, with 18 bases remaining between them. CDR3 region: CASSSQNGVGNGYTF. The CDR3 region has the DNA TGTGCCAGCAGCTCACAAAATGGTGTGGGGAATGGCTACACCTTC.

This clone has only a few counts. The chain has TRBV5-4 and TRBJ1-5; D gene unclear. This CDR3 contains 14 residues. Deletions cut 3 bases from V and 2 bases from J, with 9 bases between. The germline V gene encodes CDR1 SGHNT and CDR2 YYREEE (reference sequence). The CDR3 nucleotides are TGTGCCAGCAGCTGGGGAGGAGGCAATCAGCCCCAGCATTTT. The encoded protein is CASSWGGGNQPQHF.

The rearrangement uses TRBV6-5 and TRBJ1-6, with D uncertain. The CDR3 length is 13 residues. Trimming pared 7 bases from V and 7 bases from J, leaving 11 bases between. Germline V gene lookup returns CDR1 MNHEY and CDR2 SVGAGI. In DNA, the CDR3 is TGTGCCAGCACCGCAGCGCTCAATTCACCCCTCCACTTT. Translated, it gives CASTAALNSPLHF.

DNA for the CDR3: TGTGCCAGCAGCTTGGGGCTAGCGGGGCGGGATACGCAGTATTTT. Translating it yields CASSLGLAGRDTQYF. The chain is built from TRBV11-2 and TRBJ2-3, with 9 bases lining up with TRBD2. The CDR3 is 15 residues long. Germline V gene sequence: CDR1 SGHAT, CDR2 FQNNGV. Trimming at V came to 3 bases and at J to 6 bases, leaving 7 bases not matched to a gene.

The gene calls are TRBV14 and TRBJ1-1; TRBD1 aligns across 10 bases. From germline, CDR1 is SGHDN and CDR2 FVKESK. With 4 bases clipped from V and 3 bases from J, the junction kept 8 bases outside the gene matches. This CDR3 region has 16 residues. CDR3 DNA sequence: TGTGCCAGCAGCCCAGACAGGGGGCGGGAGGACACTGAAGCTTTCTTT. Amino acids: CASSPDRGREDTEAFF.